This TCR beta chain was identified during a study of T cell responses to AZD1222 COVID-19 vaccine. Study-wide results and limits: Epitopes outside B.1.351 and B.1.1.7 mutated regions reportedly drew nearly half of spike TCRs. Clonal diversity was possibly underestimated, and the donors were mostly white British, with more females. Only six or seven AZD1222 recipients tested seropositive at baseline. The study sampled repertoires only after the peak T cell response.

As concerns this clone: The antigen remains undetermined.

TCRdb's copy holds only in-frame clones and misses some; the assay was immunoSEQ multiplex PCR. Of about 93,000 clones in the sample, about 90% are singletons; the top ten hold approximately 2.8%. The source was peripheral blood, collected on day 0 of MenACWY control vaccination. The source is an adult in good health.

The chain's CDR3 is CASSFRGGNQPQHF. CDR3 nucleotide sequence: TGTGCCAGCAGCTTTAGGGGTGGGAATCAGCCCCAGCATTTT. The chain has TRBV5-6 and TRBJ1-5; D perhaps matches TRBD1 (5 bases). With 2 bases removed from V and 4 bases from J, the gap between germline ends came to 10 bases. Germline V CDR1 and CDR2: SGHDT, YYEEEE. The CDR3 is 14 amino acids.